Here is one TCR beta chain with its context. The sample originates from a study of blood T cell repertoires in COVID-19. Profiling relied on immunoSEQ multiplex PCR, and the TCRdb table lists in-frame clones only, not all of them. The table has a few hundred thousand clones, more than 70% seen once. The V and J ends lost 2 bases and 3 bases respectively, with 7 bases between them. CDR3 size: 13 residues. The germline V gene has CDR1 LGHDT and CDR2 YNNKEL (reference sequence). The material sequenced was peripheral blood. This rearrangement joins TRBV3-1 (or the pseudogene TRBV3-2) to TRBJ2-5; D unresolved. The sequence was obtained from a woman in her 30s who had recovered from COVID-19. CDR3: CASSQNREETQYF. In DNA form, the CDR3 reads TGTGCCAGCAGCCAAAACAGAGAAGAGACCCAGTACTTC.